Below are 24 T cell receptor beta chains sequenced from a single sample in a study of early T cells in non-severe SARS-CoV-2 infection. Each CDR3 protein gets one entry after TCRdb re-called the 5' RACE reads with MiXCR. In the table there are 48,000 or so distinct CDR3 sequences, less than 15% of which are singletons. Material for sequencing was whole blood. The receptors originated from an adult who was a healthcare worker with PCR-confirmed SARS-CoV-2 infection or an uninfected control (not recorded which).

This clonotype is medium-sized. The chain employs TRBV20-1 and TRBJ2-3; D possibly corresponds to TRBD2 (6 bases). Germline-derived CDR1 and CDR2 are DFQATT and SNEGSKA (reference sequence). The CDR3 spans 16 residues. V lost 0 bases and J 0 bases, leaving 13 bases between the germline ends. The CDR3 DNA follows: TGCAGTGCTAGAGATGAGGCGGGGTCTAGCACAGATACGCAGTATTTT. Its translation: CSARDEAGSSTDTQYF.

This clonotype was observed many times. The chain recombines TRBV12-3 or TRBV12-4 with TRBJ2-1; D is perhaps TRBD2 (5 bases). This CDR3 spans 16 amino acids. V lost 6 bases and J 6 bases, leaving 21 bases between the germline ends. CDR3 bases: TGTGCCAGCAGGCCGGAGCCTAGCTTCTTCGGCAATGAGCAGTTCTTC. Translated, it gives CASRPEPSFFGNEQFF.

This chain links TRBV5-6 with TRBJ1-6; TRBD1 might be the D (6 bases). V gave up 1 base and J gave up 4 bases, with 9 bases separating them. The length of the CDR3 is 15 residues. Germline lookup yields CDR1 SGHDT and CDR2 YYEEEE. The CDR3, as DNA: TGTGCCAGCAGCTTGATCACAGGGTATAATTCACCCCTCCACTTT. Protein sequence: CASSLITGYNSPLHF.

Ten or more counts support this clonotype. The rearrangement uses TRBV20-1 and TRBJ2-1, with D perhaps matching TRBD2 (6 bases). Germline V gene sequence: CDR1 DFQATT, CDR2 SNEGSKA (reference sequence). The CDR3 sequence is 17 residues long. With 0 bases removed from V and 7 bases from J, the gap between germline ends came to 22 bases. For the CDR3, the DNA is TGCAGTGCTAGAGATGACGGGGGTGGCGTTCCCCGAAATGAGCAGTTCTTC. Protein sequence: CSARDDGGGVPRNEQFF.

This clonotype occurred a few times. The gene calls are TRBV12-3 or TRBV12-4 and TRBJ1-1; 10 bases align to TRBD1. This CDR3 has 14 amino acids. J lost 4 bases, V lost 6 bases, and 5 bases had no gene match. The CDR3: CASRPWTGGTEAFF. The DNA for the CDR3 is TGTGCCAGCAGACCTTGGACAGGGGGCACTGAAGCTTTCTTT.

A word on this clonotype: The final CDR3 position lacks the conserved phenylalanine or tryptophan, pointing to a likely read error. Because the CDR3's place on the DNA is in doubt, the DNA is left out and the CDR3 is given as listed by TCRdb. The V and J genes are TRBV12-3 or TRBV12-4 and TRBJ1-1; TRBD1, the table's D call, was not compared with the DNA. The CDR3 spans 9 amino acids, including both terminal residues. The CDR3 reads CASSYKLNR.

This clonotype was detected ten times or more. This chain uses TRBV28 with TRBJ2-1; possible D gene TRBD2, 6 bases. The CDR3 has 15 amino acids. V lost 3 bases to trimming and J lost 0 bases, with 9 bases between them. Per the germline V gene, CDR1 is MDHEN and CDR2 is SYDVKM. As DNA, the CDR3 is TGTGCCAGCAGTTTGTTGGGGGGCTCCTACAATGAGCAGTTCTTC. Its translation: CASSLLGGSYNEQFF. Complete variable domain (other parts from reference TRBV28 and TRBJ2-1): DVKVTQSSRYLVKRTGEKVFLECVQDMDHENMFWYRQDPGLGLRLIYFSYDVKMKEKGDIPEGYSVSREKKERFSLILESASTNQTSMYLCASSLLGGSYNEQFFGPGTRLTVL.

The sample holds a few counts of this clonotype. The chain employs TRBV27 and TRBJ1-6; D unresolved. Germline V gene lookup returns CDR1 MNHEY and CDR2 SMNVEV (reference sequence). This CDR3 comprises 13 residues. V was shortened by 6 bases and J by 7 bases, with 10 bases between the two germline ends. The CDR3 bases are TGTGCCAGCAGCCGTACGTGGAATTCACCCCTCCACTTT. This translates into CASSRTWNSPLHF.

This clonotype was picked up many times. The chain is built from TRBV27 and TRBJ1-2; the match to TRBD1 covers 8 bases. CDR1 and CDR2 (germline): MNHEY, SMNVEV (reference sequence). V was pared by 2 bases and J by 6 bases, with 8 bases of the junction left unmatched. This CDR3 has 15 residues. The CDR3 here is CASSLLGRGHNGYTF. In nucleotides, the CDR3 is TGTGCCAGCAGTTTACTTGGCAGGGGGCATAATGGCTACACCTTC.

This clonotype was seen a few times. The CDR3 loop is CSVAGRGLQAFF. As DNA, the CDR3 is TGCAGCGTTGCGGGCAGGGGACTCCAAGCTTTCTTT. V usage is TRBV29-1 and J usage is TRBJ1-1, with a possible D match to TRBD1 (6 bases). This CDR3 contains 12 residues. Germline loops: CDR1 SQVTM, CDR2 ANQGSEA. The V end lost 4 bases, the J end lost 9 bases, and 15 bases lay between the germline ends.

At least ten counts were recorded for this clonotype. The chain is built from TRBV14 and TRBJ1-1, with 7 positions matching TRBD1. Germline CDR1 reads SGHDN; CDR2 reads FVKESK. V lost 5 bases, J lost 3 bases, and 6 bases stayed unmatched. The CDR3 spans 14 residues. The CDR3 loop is CASSGQDSYTEAFF. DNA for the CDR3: TGTGCCAGCAGCGGACAGGACTCATACACTGAAGCTTTCTTT.

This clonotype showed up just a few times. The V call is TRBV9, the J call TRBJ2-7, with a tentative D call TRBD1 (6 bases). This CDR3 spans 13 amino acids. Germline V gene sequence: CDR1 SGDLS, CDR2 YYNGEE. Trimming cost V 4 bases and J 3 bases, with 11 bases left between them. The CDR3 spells CASSPETGYEQYF. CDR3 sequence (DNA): TGTGCCAGCAGCCCAGAGACAGGCTACGAGCAGTACTTC.

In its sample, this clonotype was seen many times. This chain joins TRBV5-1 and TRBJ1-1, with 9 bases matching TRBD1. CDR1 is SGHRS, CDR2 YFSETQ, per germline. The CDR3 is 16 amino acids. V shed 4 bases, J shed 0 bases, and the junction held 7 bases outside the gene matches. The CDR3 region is CASSPGTGWLNTEAFF. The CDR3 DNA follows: TGCGCCAGCAGCCCCGGGACAGGGTGGCTGAACACTGAAGCTTTCTTT.

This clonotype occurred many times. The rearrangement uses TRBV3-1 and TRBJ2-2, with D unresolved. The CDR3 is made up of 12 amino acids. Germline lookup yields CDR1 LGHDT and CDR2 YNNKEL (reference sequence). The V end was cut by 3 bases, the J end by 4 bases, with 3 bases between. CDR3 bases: TGTGCCAGCAGCCATGTCACCGGGGAGCTGTTTTTT. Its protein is CASSHVTGELFF.

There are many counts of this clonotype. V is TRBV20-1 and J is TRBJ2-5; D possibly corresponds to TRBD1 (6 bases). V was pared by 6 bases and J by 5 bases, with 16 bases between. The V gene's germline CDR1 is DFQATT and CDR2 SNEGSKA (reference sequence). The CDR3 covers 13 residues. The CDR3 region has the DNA TGCAGTGCAACTAGGACAGTCGGGGAGACCCAGTACTTC. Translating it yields CSATRTVGETQYF.

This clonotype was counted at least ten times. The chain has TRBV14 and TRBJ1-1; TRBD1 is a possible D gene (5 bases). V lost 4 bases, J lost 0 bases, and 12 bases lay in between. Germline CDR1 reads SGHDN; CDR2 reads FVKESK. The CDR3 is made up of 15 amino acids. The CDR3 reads CASSRVRGMNTEAFF. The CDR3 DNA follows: TGTGCCAGCAGCCGCGTCCGGGGGATGAACACTGAAGCTTTCTTT.

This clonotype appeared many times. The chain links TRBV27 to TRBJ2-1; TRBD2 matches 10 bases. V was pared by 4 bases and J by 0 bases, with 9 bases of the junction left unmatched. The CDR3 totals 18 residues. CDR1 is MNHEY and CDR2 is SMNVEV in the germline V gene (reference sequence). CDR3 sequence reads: CASSSAGGPKNSYNEQFF. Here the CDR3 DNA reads TGTGCCAGCAGTTCAGCGGGAGGGCCTAAAAACTCCTACAATGAGCAGTTCTTC.

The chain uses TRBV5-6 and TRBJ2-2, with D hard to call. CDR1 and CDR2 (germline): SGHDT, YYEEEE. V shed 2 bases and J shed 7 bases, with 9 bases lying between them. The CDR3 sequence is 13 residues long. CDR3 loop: CASSFYSGGELFF. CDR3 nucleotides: TGTGCCAGCAGCTTTTACTCAGGCGGGGAGCTGTTTTTT.

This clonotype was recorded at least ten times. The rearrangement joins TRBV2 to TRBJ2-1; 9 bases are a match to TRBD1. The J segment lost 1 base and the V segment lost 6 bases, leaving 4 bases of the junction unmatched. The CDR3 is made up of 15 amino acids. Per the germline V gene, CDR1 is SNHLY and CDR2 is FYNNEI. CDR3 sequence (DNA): TGTGCCAGCAGCGAGACAGGGGGATCCTACAATGAGCAGTTCTTC. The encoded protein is CASSETGGSYNEQFF. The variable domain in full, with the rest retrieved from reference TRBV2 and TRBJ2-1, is EPEVTQTPSHQVTQMGQEVILRCVPISNHLYFYWYRQILGQKVEFLVSFYNNEISEKSEIFDDQFSVERPDGSNFTLKIRSTKLEDSAMYFCASSETGGSYNEQFFGPGTRLTVL.

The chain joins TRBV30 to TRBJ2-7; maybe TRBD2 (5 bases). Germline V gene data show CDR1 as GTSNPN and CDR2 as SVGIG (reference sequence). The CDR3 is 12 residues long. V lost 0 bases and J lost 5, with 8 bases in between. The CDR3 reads CAWSVRGNEQYF. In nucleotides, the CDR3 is TGTGCCTGGAGTGTTCGGGGTAACGAGCAGTACTTC.

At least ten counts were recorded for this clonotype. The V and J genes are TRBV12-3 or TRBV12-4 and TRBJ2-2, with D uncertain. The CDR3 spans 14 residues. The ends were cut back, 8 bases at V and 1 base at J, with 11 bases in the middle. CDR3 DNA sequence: TGTGCCAGCCGGAAACCGGGGAACACCGGGGAGCTGTTTTTT. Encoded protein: CASRKPGNTGELFF.

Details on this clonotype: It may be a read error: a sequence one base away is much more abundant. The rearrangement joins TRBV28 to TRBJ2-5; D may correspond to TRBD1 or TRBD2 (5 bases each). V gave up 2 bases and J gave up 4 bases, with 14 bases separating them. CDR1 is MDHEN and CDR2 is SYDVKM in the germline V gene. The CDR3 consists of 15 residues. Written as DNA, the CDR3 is TGTGCCAGCAGTTTAACGTCTGGGGGACGAGAGACCCAGTACTTC. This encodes CASSLTSGGRETQYF.

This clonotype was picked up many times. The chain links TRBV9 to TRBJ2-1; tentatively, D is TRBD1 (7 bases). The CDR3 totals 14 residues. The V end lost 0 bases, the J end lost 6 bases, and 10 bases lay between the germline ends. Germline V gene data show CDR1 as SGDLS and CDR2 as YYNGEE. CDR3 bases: TGTGCCAGCAGCGTAGGCGGGACAGTCAATGAGCAGTTCTTC. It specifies CASSVGGTVNEQFF.

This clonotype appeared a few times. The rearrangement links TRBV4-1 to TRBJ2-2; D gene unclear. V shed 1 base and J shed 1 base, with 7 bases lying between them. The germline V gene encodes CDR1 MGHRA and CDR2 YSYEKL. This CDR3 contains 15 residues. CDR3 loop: CASSQGRLNTGELFF. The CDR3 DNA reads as TGCGCCAGCAGCCAAGGGCGACTGAACACCGGGGAGCTGTTTTTT.